A single sample gave rise to the 8 T cell receptor beta chains below, sequenced in a study of blood T cell repertoires in COVID-19. Sequencing was performed with immunoSEQ multiplex PCR; in TCRdb, only in-frame clones are kept and a portion is missing. The sample holds more than 300,000 clones, around 87% seen once. The specimen sequenced was peripheral blood. Receptors originate from a young woman with COVID-19, enrolled during active disease.

The J gene is TRBJ1-1, the V gene TRBV7-9, with 10 bases fitting TRBD1. The V gene end was trimmed by 5 bases and the J gene end by 4 bases; junction bases not matched to a gene: 10. This CDR3 has 16 residues. Germline V gene lookup returns CDR1 SEHNR and CDR2 FQNEAQ (reference sequence). CDR3 DNA: TGTGCCAGCAGCCTCGGGACAGGGGATTTCGGCACTGAAGCTTTCTTT. It codes for CASSLGTGDFGTEAFF.

This chain connects TRBV3-1 (or the pseudogene TRBV3-2) to TRBJ1-5, with D possibly TRBD1 on 6 matching bases. The germline CDR1 and CDR2 sequences are LGHDT and YNNKEL (reference sequence). The V gene lost 0 bases and the J gene lost 4 bases, with 10 bases spanning the gap. This CDR3 is built from 15 residues. The DNA for the CDR3 is TGTGCCAGCAGCCAAGATAGACAGGAAAATCAGCCCCAGCATTTT. It specifies CASSQDRQENQPQHF.

The J gene is TRBJ2-3, the V gene TRBV29-1; no clear D gene. CDR1 is SQVTM and CDR2 is ANQGSEA in the germline V gene. This CDR3 contains 12 residues. V was shortened by 5 bases and J by 4 bases, with 10 bases between the two germline ends. The CDR3 spells CSVTPSADTQYF. DNA of the CDR3: TGCAGCGTTACCCCGAGTGCAGATACGCAGTATTTT.

This clone has more than one count but fewer than ten. The CDR3: CASSRLQPSGYQPQHF. The CDR3 nucleotides are TGTGCCAGCAGCCGTCTACAGCCTTCAGGATATCAGCCCCAGCATTTT. This sequence joins TRBV2 and TRBJ1-5; D gene unclear. The CDR3 totals 16 residues. V was shortened by 6 bases and J by 5 bases, with 20 bases between the two germline ends. The germline V gene has CDR1 SNHLY and CDR2 FYNNEI.

The chain joins TRBV3-1 (or the pseudogene TRBV3-2) to TRBJ1-4, with TRBD1 identical over 7 bases. The CDR3 is made up of 15 amino acids. CDR1 LGHDT and CDR2 YNNKEL come from the germline V gene (reference sequence). The V segment lost 4 bases and the J segment 8 bases; nucleotides outside the gene matches: 10. This CDR3 is CASSLRQGGIEKLFF. CDR3 DNA sequence: TGTGCCAGCAGCCTCCGACAGGGTGGGATCGAAAAACTGTTTTTT.

The genes are TRBV30 and TRBJ1-6; D is possibly TRBD1 (5 bases). Germline assignment: CDR1 GTSNPN and CDR2 SVGIG (reference sequence). The CDR3 is made up of 13 amino acids. V was shortened by 4 bases and J by 10 bases, with 14 bases between the two germline ends. Written as DNA, the CDR3 is TGTGCCTGGACCCCCAGGGCAACGTCACCCCTCCACTTT. Protein product: CAWTPRATSPLHF.

The rearrangement links TRBV5-4 to TRBJ2-7; D not resolved. The CDR3 has 12 residues. V was clipped by 4 bases and J by 4 bases, with 9 bases between them. Germline CDR1 and CDR2: SGHNT and YYREEE (reference sequence). CDR3 sequence: CASSLDQYEQYF. CDR3 DNA sequence: TGTGCCAGCAGCCTAGACCAGTACGAGCAGTACTTC. Full variable domain (remainder filled in from reference TRBV5-4 and TRBJ2-7): ETGVTQSPTHLIKTRGQQVTLRCSSQSGHNTVSWYQQALGQGPQFIFQYYREEENGRGNFPPRFSGLQFPNYSSELNVNALELDDSALYLCASSLDQYEQYFGPGTRLTVT.

The chain couples TRBV9 to TRBJ2-5, with 11 bases matching TRBD2. The CDR3 sequence is 18 residues long. Germline V lookup: CDR1 SGDLS, CDR2 YYNGEE. The trim removed 2 bases at V and 1 base at J, leaving 10 bases unmatched. CDR3 nucleotide sequence: TGTGCCAGCAGCGTCAACCCGATAGCGGGAGGGTTCCAAGAGACCCAGTACTTC. Translated: CASSVNPIAGGFQETQYF.